The 5 T cell receptor beta chains listed next were all sequenced from one sample in a study of T-cell memory formation after mild COVID-19. TCRdb independently ran MiXCR on the 5' RACE reads; one entry per CDR3 protein. The table shows more than 150,000 distinct CDR3 sequences, with less than 20% occurring only once. The sample taken for sequencing was PBMCs or a T cell subset sorted from them (not recorded which). The receptors here all came from a man younger than 30 who had mild COVID-19 (a few samples of this study predate the infection). Cell type and time point are not known.

The rearrangement joins TRBV5-1 to TRBJ2-5; tentative D call: TRBD1 (6 bases). With 0 bases removed from V and 13 bases from J, the gap between germline ends came to 13 bases. The CDR3 totals 12 residues. Germline V gives CDR1 SGHRS, CDR2 YFSETQ. CDR3 in amino acids: CASSLEGQSAYF. The CDR3 DNA reads as TGCGCCAGCAGCTTGGAAGGACAGAGCGCGTACTTC.

This clonotype was seen only a few times. The chain links TRBV5-1 to TRBJ2-5, with a possible D match to TRBD1 (5 bases). The CDR3 spans 14 residues. V was clipped by 2 bases and J by 0 bases, with 8 bases between them. CDR1 is SGHRS, CDR2 YFSETQ, per germline. CDR3 in DNA: TGCGCCAGCAGCTTCTTGACAGACCAAGAGACCCAGTACTTC. Amino acids: CASSFLTDQETQYF.

In its sample, this clonotype was seen once. V is TRBV12-3 or TRBV12-4 and J is TRBJ2-7; D gene ambiguous. Trimming cost V 1 base and J 3 bases, with 16 bases left between them. The CDR3 spans 16 residues. Here the CDR3 DNA reads TGTGCCAGCAGTTTAGGGGCTCCACCCCGATACTACGAGCAGTACGTC. It translates to CASSLGAPPRYYEQYV.

For the CDR3, the DNA is TGCGCCAGCAGCTTGTATAGGGCTAATGAGCAGTTCTTC. The encoded protein is CASSLYRANEQFF. The genes are TRBV5-1 and TRBJ2-1; D gene uncertain. Germline-derived CDR1 and CDR2 are SGHRS and YFSETQ. CDR3 length equals 13 residues. Between the trimmed V and J ends, which lost 1 base and 7 bases, there was a span of 9 bases.

This clonotype was found a few times. The chain is built from TRBV29-1 and TRBJ2-6; 8 bases are shared with TRBD1. The CDR3 runs 17 residues. The V segment lost 4 bases and the J segment 1 base; nucleotides outside the gene matches: 9. Germline assignment: CDR1 SQVTM and CDR2 ANQGSEA. The CDR3 reads CSVGLGQGTSGANVLTF. CDR3 sequence (DNA): TGCAGCGTTGGACTAGGACAGGGTACTTCTGGGGCCAACGTCCTGACTTTC.